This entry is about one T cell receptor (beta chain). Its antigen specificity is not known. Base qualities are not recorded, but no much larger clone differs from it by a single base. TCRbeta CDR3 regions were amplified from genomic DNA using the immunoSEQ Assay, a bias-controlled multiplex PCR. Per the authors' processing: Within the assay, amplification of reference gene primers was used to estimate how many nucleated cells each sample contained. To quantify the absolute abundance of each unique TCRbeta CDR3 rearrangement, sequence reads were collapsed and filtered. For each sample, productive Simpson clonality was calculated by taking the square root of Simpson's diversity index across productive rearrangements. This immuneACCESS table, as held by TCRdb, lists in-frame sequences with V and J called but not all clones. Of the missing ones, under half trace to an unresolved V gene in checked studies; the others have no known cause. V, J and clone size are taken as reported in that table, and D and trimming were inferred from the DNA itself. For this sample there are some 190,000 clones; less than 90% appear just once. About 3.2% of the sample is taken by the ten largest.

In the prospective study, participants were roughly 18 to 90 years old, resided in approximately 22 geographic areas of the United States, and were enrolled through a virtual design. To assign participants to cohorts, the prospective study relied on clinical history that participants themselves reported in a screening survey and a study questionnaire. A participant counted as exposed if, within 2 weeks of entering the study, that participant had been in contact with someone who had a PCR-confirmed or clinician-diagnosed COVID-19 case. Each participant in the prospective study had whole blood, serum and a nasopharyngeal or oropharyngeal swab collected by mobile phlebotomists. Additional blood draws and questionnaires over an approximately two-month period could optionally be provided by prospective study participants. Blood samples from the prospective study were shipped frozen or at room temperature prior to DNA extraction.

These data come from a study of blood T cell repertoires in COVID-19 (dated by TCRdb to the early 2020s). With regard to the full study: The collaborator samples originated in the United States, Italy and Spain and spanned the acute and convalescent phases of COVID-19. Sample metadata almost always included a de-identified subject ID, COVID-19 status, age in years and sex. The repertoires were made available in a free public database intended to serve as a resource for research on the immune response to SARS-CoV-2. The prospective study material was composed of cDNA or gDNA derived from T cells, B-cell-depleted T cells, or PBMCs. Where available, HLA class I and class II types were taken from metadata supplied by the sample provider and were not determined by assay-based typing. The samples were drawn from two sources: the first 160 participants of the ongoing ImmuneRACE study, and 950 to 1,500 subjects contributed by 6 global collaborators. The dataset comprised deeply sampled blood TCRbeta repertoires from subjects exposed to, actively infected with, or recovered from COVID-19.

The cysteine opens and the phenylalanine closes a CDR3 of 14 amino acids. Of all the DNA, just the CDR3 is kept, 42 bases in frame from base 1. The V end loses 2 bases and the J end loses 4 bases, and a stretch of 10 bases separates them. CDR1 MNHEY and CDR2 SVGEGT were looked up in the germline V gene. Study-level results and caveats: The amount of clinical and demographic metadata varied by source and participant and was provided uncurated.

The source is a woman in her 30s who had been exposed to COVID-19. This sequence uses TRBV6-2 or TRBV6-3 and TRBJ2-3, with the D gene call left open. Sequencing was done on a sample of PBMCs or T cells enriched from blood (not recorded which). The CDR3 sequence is CASSYGRLADTQYF. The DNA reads TGTGCCAGCAGTTACGGCCGTTTGGCAGATACGCAGTATTTT.